These 19 T cell receptor beta chains came from one sample sequenced in a study of blood T cells in healthy people across ages. Using a J-beta primer mix together with a sample-barcoded 5' primer, a second PCR was run for roughly 6 to 11 cycles. TCRdb recomputed calls from the 5' RACE reads with MiXCR, one row per CDR3 protein. Of roughly 900,000 distinct CDR3 sequences in the sample, around 48% were seen once. The sequencing sample was made of blood. Receptor source: a man aged 25-40 years in good health.

V gene TRBV4-2 combines with J gene TRBJ1-5; D ambiguous. Germline assignment: CDR1 LGHNA and CDR2 YNFKEQ. V was clipped by 0 bases and J by 6 bases, with 18 bases between them. The CDR3 has 17 amino acids. CDR3 region: CASSQETGTFHSQPQHF. The CDR3 region has the DNA TGTGCCAGCAGCCAAGAAACGGGAACTTTCCACTCTCAGCCCCAGCATTTT.

This clonotype was detected only a few times. The chain is built from TRBV12-3 or TRBV12-4 and TRBJ2-1; 8 bases map to TRBD1. The J segment lost 9 bases and the V segment lost 6 bases, leaving 10 bases of the junction unmatched. The CDR3 sequence is 14 residues long. The CDR3 coding sequence is TGTGCCAGCAGGGACAGGGACCAGTGGGGTGAGCAGTTCTTC. As protein: CASRDRDQWGEQFF.

CDR3 DNA: TGTGCCAGCAGTCACATGATCACCCTCGAGCAGTACTTC. It translates to CASSHMITLEQYF. The chain recombines TRBV6-2 or TRBV6-3 with TRBJ2-7; D remains ambiguous. The length of the CDR3 is 13 residues. Trimming left V 5 bases short and J 6 bases short, with 14 bases between. Looked up from germline, CDR1 is MNHEY and CDR2 is SVGEGT.

The chain has TRBV27 and TRBJ2-3; no firm D call. The CDR3 totals 14 residues. Between the trimmed V and J ends, which lost 3 bases and 5 bases, there was a span of 12 bases. Per the germline V gene, CDR1 is MNHEY and CDR2 is SMNVEV (reference sequence). The CDR3 DNA is TGTGCCAGCAGTTTCCTCACGCGGAGAGATACGCAGTATTTT. Its translation: CASSFLTRRDTQYF.

The genes are TRBV20-1 and TRBJ2-5; D unresolved. The DNA end is more similar to TRBJ2-7, so the J call may be wrong. The CDR3 contains 13 residues. Germline CDR1 DFQATT, CDR2 SNEGSKA (reference sequence). CDR3 sequence reads: CSARGFWSYEQYF. The DNA of the CDR3 is TGCAGTGCTAGAGGTTTTTGGAGCTACGAGCAGTACTTC.

In this sample, this clonotype turned up a few times. This chain links TRBV7-8 with TRBJ2-5; tentative D call: TRBD2 (5 bases). The CDR3 spans 14 residues. Germline V gene data show CDR1 as SGHVS and CDR2 as FQNEAQ. Trimming left V 1 base short and J 3 bases short, with 9 bases between. CDR3 region: CASSLGTGKETQYF. The DNA of the CDR3 is TGTGCCAGCAGCTTAGGAACGGGAAAAGAGACCCAGTACTTC.

The chain is built from TRBV7-2 and TRBJ2-5; D is unclear. The tail of the sequence fits TRBJ2-1 better, so the J call may be wrong. The germline V gene has CDR1 SGHTA and CDR2 FQGNSA. This CDR3 has 14 residues. The CDR3 region has the DNA TGTGCCAGCAGCGTAAGGGAATTCCAAGAGACCCAGTTCTTC. Amino acids: CASSVREFQETQFF.

This chain joins TRBV6-5 and TRBJ2-7; 10 positions agree with TRBD1. V dropped 6 bases and J dropped 7; count of bases not matched to a gene: 15. The germline V gene has CDR1 MNHEY and CDR2 SVGAGI. The length of the CDR3 is 16 residues. The CDR3 DNA reads TGTGCCAGCAGGGCGACGCAGACAGGGGGCTGGTTAGAGCAGTACTTC. This codes for CASRATQTGGWLEQYF.

The rearrangement joins TRBV4-3 to TRBJ2-4, with a tentative D call TRBD1 (5 bases). V was pared by 0 bases and J by 1 base, with 13 bases between. The length of the CDR3 is 17 residues. CDR1 LGHNA and CDR2 YSLEER come from the germline V gene. CDR3 nucleotides: TGCGCCAGCAGCCAAGATAAAAGTGCAGGGGCCAAAAACATTCAGTACTTC. Translating gives CASSQDKSAGAKNIQYF.

This clonotype was counted at least ten times. The chain links TRBV5-1 to TRBJ2-1; the match to TRBD2 covers 11 bases. Per the germline V gene, CDR1 is SGHRS and CDR2 is YFSETQ. V gave up 2 bases and J gave up 10 bases; unmatched junction bases: 8. The CDR3 spans 15 residues. This chain's CDR3 is CASSLLAGETGEQFF. The CDR3 nucleotides read TGCGCCAGCAGCTTACTAGCGGGGGAGACTGGAGAGCAGTTCTTC.

J is TRBJ1-1 and V is TRBV27; TRBD1 aligns across 7 bases. The V gene end was trimmed by 4 bases and the J gene end by 0 bases; junction bases not matched to a gene: 8. The CDR3 consists of 16 residues. CDR1 MNHEY and CDR2 SMNVEV come from the germline V gene (reference sequence). Written as DNA, the CDR3 is TGTGCCAGCAGTTCTCCGACAGGGATCATGAACACTGAAGCTTTCTTT. Protein product: CASSSPTGIMNTEAFF.

The chain carries TRBV7-2 and TRBJ1-2; D unresolved. This CDR3 is 16 amino acids long. Germline-derived CDR1 and CDR2 are SGHTA and FQGNSA. V lost 5 bases to trimming and J lost 1 base, with 17 bases between them. The chain's CDR3 is CASSLGGMERNYGYTF. The CDR3 nucleotides are TGTGCCAGCAGCCTCGGAGGGATGGAGCGTAACTATGGCTACACCTTC. Based on the CDR3 plus reference TRBV7-2 and TRBJ1-2, the full variable domain is GAGVSQSPSNKVTEKGKDVELRCDPISGHTALYWYRQSLGQGLEFLIYFQGNSAPDKSGLPSDRFSAERTGGSVSTLTIQRTQQEDSAVYLCASSLGGMERNYGYTFGSGTRLTVV.

The V gene is TRBV4-1, the J gene TRBJ2-1; 7 positions agree with TRBD2. The germline V gene has CDR1 MGHRA and CDR2 YSYEKL. This CDR3 comprises 14 residues. Trimming cost V 6 bases and J 8 bases; bases outside gene matches: 10. The CDR3 here is CASRTWGGLDEQFF. CDR3 in DNA: TGCGCCAGCAGGACTTGGGGGGGATTGGATGAGCAGTTCTTC.

This clonotype was counted between two and nine times. The genes are TRBV7-9 and TRBJ2-3, with D unresolved. CDR1 and CDR2 from the germline V gene are SEHNR and FQNEAQ (reference sequence). This CDR3 spans 14 amino acids. The V gene lost 4 bases and the J gene lost 3 bases, with 11 bases spanning the gap. CDR3 loop: CASSSTFGTDTQYF. CDR3 nucleotides: TGTGCCAGCAGCTCTACCTTCGGAACAGATACGCAGTATTTT.

The rearrangement uses TRBV6-2 or TRBV6-3 and TRBJ2-1; either TRBD1 or TRBD2 may fit D (5 bases each). This CDR3 is built from 13 residues. The germline CDR1 and CDR2 sequences are MNHEY and SVGEGT. V was shortened by 5 bases and J by 10 bases, with 15 bases between the two germline ends. The CDR3 DNA follows: TGTGCCAGCAGTGACCGACGGGACCGCGAGCAGTTCTTC. It codes for CASSDRRDREQFF.

The rearrangement links TRBV4-2 to TRBJ2-1, with 9 bases matching TRBD2. The V and J ends lost 0 bases and 8 bases, in that order; junction bases with no gene match: 8. The CDR3 extends over 16 amino acids. From germline, CDR1 is LGHNA and CDR2 YNFKEQ. The CDR3 sequence: CASSQELLAGNYEQFF. The CDR3 nucleotides are TGTGCCAGCAGCCAAGAGTTGCTAGCGGGGAACTATGAGCAGTTCTTC.

In its sample, this clonotype was seen once. This rearrangement joins TRBV12-3 or TRBV12-4 to TRBJ1-5, with 8 bases fitting TRBD1. The CDR3 length is 16 residues. J lost 5 bases, V lost 6 bases, and 12 bases had no gene match. The CDR3 spells CASRRETGAGHQPQHF. The CDR3 DNA reads TGTGCCAGCAGACGGGAGACAGGGGCCGGTCATCAGCCCCAGCATTTT.

This clonotype was observed a few times. This chain connects TRBV7-9 to TRBJ1-2; D is unclear. Germline assignment: CDR1 SEHNR and CDR2 FQNEAQ (reference sequence). V lost 1 base, J lost 6 bases, and 9 bases lay in between. The CDR3 contains 13 residues. The CDR3 nucleotides are TGTGCCAGCAGCTTAGTCTCTGGGAATGGCTACACCTTC. As protein: CASSLVSGNGYTF.

The J gene is TRBJ1-4, the V gene TRBV5-5; D possibly corresponds to TRBD1 (5 bases). CDR3 length equals 15 residues. Germline lookup yields CDR1 SGHKS and CDR2 YYEKEE (reference sequence). The V end was cut by 4 bases, the J end by 4 bases, with 14 bases between. The CDR3 spells CASSPRGGGNEKLFF. In nucleotides, the CDR3 is TGTGCCAGCAGCCCCCGCGGGGGGGGTAATGAAAAACTGTTTTTT.